This is a list of T cell receptor beta chains from one sample in a study of blood T cell repertoires in COVID-19. Clones were sequenced by immunoSEQ multiplex PCR, and TCRdb holds only the in-frame ones, with some missing. The data contain just under 250,000 clones, around 89% of them singletons. Input material: PBMCs or T cells enriched from blood (not recorded which). Receptors were obtained from a woman younger than 45 who had recovered from COVID-19. Each CDR3 is given without its conserved first and last residue. Clone size appears in some rows only: once, few, many, or a class for an expanded clone.

CDR3aa: ASSGQGIRSYGYT; j_gene: TRBJ1-2; v_gene: TRBV28; abundance: once; len: 13
CDR3aa: ASSLTGYNQPQH; j_gene: TRBJ1-5; v_gene: TRBV5-5; abundance: .; len: 12
CDR3aa: ASSRDRDEKLF; j_gene: TRBJ1-4; v_gene: TRBV6-5; abundance: .; len: 11
CDR3aa: ASSLWATEQY; j_gene: TRBJ2-7; v_gene: TRBV28; abundance: .; len: 10
CDR3aa: ASSLDRFGVAY; j_gene: TRBJ1-3; v_gene: TRBV28; abundance: .; len: 11
CDR3aa: ASSSRTGGRYEKLF; j_gene: TRBJ1-4; v_gene: TRBV9; abundance: .; len: 14
CDR3aa: ASSPSQVTQY; j_gene: TRBJ2-3; v_gene: TRBV28; abundance: .; len: 10
CDR3aa: ASSFNPEAEAF; j_gene: TRBJ1-1; v_gene: TRBV7-3; abundance: .; len: 11
CDR3aa: ASSPPKLAGGEF; j_gene: TRBJ2-1; v_gene: TRBV18; abundance: .; len: 12
CDR3aa: ASGDITYGYT; j_gene: TRBJ1-2; v_gene: TRBV28; abundance: once; len: 10
CDR3aa: ASSLRTGGAYNEQF; j_gene: TRBJ2-1; v_gene: TRBV9; abundance: once; len: 14
CDR3aa: ASSSARQSTDTQY; j_gene: TRBJ2-3; v_gene: TRBV7-9; abundance: .; len: 13
CDR3aa: ASSLVRDYHGNTIY; j_gene: TRBJ1-3; v_gene: TRBV7-9; abundance: .; len: 14
CDR3aa: ASSQNGQRPALYGYT; j_gene: TRBJ1-2; v_gene: TRBV14; abundance: .; len: 15
CDR3aa: ASSVSGGIDSYEQY; j_gene: TRBJ2-7; v_gene: TRBV9; abundance: once; len: 14
CDR3aa: ASRLTGSSYEQY; j_gene: TRBJ2-7; v_gene: TRBV7-3; abundance: .; len: 12
CDR3aa: ASSPWEGNEQF; j_gene: TRBJ2-1; v_gene: TRBV7-2; abundance: .; len: 11
CDR3aa: ASSKREANTGELF; j_gene: TRBJ2-2; v_gene: TRBV19; abundance: .; len: 13
CDR3aa: ASSLDRDNEQF; j_gene: TRBJ2-1; v_gene: TRBV28; abundance: .; len: 11
CDR3aa: ASSQETDNEQF; j_gene: TRBJ2-1; v_gene: TRBV4-3; abundance: .; len: 11
CDR3aa: ASSQDLTSGKVQETQY; j_gene: TRBJ2-5; v_gene: TRBV14; abundance: .; len: 16
CDR3aa: ASSLPRDYYNEQF; j_gene: TRBJ2-1; v_gene: TRBV11-2; abundance: .; len: 13
CDR3aa: ASSYADRFSYEQY; j_gene: TRBJ2-7; v_gene: TRBV6-5; abundance: .; len: 13
CDR3aa: ASSLQGMNTEAF; j_gene: TRBJ1-1; v_gene: TRBV5-4; abundance: .; len: 12
CDR3aa: ASSPGQGGGGYT; j_gene: TRBJ1-2; v_gene: TRBV5-1; abundance: .; len: 12
CDR3aa: ASSPDSLYGYT; j_gene: TRBJ1-2; v_gene: TRBV5-1; abundance: .; len: 11
CDR3aa: ASSARQGYTDTQY; j_gene: TRBJ2-3; v_gene: TRBV7-9; abundance: few; len: 13
CDR3aa: ASSQDRYSRSGANVLT; j_gene: TRBJ2-6; v_gene: TRBV4-3; abundance: .; len: 16
CDR3aa: ASSVGEGAF; j_gene: TRBJ1-1; v_gene: TRBV5-1; abundance: .; len: 9
CDR3aa: ASSYSSNQPQH; j_gene: TRBJ1-5; v_gene: TRBV6-6; abundance: .; len: 11
CDR3aa: AWRPGQITEAF; j_gene: TRBJ1-1; v_gene: TRBV30; abundance: .; len: 11
CDR3aa: ASSRDREETNEKLF; j_gene: TRBJ1-4; v_gene: TRBV18; abundance: .; len: 14
CDR3aa: ASSLTSSYNEQF; j_gene: TRBJ2-1; v_gene: TRBV5-4; abundance: .; len: 12
CDR3aa: ATSRDITGSGGELF; j_gene: TRBJ2-2; v_gene: TRBV15; abundance: .; len: 14
CDR3aa: ASSSGQGYEQY; j_gene: TRBJ2-7; v_gene: TRBV28; abundance: .; len: 11
CDR3aa: ASSTQGTHSYGYT; j_gene: TRBJ1-2; v_gene: TRBV2; abundance: .; len: 13
CDR3aa: ASSSQQGARLNYGYT; j_gene: TRBJ1-2; v_gene: TRBV9; abundance: .; len: 15
CDR3aa: SVGPTQGHEQF; j_gene: TRBJ2-1; v_gene: TRBV29-1; abundance: .; len: 11
CDR3aa: VDPLGSPIPGADTQY; j_gene: TRBJ2-3; v_gene: TRBV19; abundance: .; len: 15
CDR3aa: ASSLNYLAYNEQF; j_gene: TRBJ2-1; v_gene: TRBV27; abundance: once; len: 13
CDR3aa: ASSPGTAKAF; j_gene: TRBJ1-1; v_gene: TRBV5-6; abundance: few; len: 10
CDR3aa: ASSQATGARDEQF; j_gene: TRBJ2-1; v_gene: TRBV4-3; abundance: .; len: 13
CDR3aa: ASSPTSWSDEQF; j_gene: TRBJ2-1; v_gene: TRBV28; abundance: .; len: 12
CDR3aa: VTAGGPYNEQF; j_gene: TRBJ2-1; v_gene: TRBV5-6; abundance: .; len: 11
CDR3aa: ASSPDRVGTGELF; j_gene: TRBJ2-2; v_gene: TRBV2; abundance: .; len: 13
CDR3aa: ASLGQGVEKLF; j_gene: TRBJ1-4; v_gene: TRBV2; abundance: .; len: 11
CDR3aa: AWSSNANEKLF; j_gene: TRBJ1-4; v_gene: TRBV30; abundance: many; len: 11
CDR3aa: ASSLALSPYEQY; j_gene: TRBJ2-7; v_gene: TRBV11-2; abundance: .; len: 12
CDR3aa: ATSGASGGTGELF; j_gene: TRBJ2-2; v_gene: TRBV24-1; abundance: .; len: 13
CDR3aa: ASSPGQGEYEQY; j_gene: TRBJ2-7; v_gene: TRBV7-9; abundance: few; len: 12
CDR3aa: ASSFSTGGRYEQY; j_gene: TRBJ2-7; v_gene: TRBV6-6; abundance: .; len: 13
CDR3aa: ASSSAPGGGPYEQF; j_gene: TRBJ2-1; v_gene: TRBV6-2/TRBV6-3; abundance: .; len: 14
CDR3aa: ASRDRGRTEAF; j_gene: TRBJ1-1; v_gene: TRBV11-1; abundance: .; len: 11
CDR3aa: ASSLGATNYGYT; j_gene: TRBJ1-2; v_gene: TRBV7-8; abundance: .; len: 12
CDR3aa: ASSLASGPKQF; j_gene: TRBJ2-1; v_gene: TRBV28; abundance: .; len: 11